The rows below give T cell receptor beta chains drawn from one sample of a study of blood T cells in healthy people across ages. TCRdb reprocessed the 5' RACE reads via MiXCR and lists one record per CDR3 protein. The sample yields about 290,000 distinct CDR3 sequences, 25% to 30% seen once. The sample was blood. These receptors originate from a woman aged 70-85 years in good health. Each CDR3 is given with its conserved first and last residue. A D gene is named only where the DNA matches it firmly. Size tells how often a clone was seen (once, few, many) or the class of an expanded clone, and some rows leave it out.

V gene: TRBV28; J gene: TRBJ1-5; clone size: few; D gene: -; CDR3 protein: CASSFRTDSNQPQHF; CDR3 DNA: TGTGCCAGCAGTTTCCGGACGGATAGCAATCAGCCCCAGCATTTT
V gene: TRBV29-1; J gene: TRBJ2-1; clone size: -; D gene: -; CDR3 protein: CSVHNEQFF; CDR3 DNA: TGCAGCGTGCACAATGAGCAGTTCTTC
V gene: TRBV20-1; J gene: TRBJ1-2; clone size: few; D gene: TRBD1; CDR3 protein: CSARVLGQGSYGYTF; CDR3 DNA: TGCAGTGCTAGAGTGTTGGGACAGGGAAGCTATGGCTACACCTTC
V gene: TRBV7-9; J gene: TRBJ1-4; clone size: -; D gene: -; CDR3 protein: CASSPRSLNEKLFF; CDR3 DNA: TGTGCCAGCAGCCCCCGAAGCCTTAATGAAAAACTGTTTTTT
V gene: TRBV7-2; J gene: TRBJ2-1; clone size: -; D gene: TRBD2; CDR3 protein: CASSPPRLANNNEQFF; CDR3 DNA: TGTGCCAGCAGCCCCCCCCGACTAGCGAACAACAATGAGCAGTTCTTC
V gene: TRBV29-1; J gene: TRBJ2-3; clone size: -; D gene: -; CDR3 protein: CSVDRDYTDTQYF; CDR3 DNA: TGCAGCGTCGACAGGGACTACACAGATACGCAGTATTTT
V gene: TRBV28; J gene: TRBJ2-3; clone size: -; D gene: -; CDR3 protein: CASSLAGKEGTDTQYF; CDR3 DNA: TGTGCCAGCAGTTTAGCAGGGAAGGAGGGGACAGATACGCAGTATTTT
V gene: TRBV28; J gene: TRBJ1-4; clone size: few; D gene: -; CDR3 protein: CASKGESAGEEKLFF; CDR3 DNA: TGTGCCAGCAAGGGTGAATCGGCCGGGGAGGAAAAACTGTTTTTT
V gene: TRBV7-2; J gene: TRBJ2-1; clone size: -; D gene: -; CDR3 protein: CASSRNSGPYNEQFF; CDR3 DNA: TGTGCCAGCAGCCGTAATAGCGGCCCCTACAATGAGCAGTTCTTC
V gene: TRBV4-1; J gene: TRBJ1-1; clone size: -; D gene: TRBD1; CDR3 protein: CASSLPQGSVTEAFF; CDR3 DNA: TGCGCCAGCAGCCTACCACAGGGGTCGGTTACTGAAGCTTTCTTT
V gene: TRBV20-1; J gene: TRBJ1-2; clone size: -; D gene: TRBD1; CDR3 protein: CSAALHGQGASGYTF; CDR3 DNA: TGCAGTGCAGCTCTACACGGGCAGGGGGCTTCGGGCTACACCTTC
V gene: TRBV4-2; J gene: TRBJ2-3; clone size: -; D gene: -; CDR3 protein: CASSQVGVLGTDTQYF; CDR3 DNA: TGTGCCAGCAGCCAAGTAGGAGTGTTGGGTACAGATACGCAGTATTTT
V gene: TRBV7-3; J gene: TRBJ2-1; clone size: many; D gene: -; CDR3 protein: CASSKQGSWGESYNEQFF; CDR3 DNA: TGTGCCAGCAGCAAACAGGGTAGTTGGGGGGAATCCTACAATGAGCAGTTCTTC
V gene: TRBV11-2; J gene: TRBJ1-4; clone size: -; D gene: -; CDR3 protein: CASSLVQGNEKLFF; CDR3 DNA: TGTGCCAGCAGCTTAGTCCAGGGTAACGAAAAACTGTTTTTT
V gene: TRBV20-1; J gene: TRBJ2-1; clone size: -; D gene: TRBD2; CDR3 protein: CSASPRGGSLFF; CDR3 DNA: TGCAGTGCTAGCCCGAGGGGCGGGAGTTTGTTCTTC
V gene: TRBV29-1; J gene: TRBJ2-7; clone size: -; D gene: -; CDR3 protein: CSVGEGILYEQYF; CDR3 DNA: TGCAGCGTGGGGGAAGGGATTCTATACGAGCAGTACTTC
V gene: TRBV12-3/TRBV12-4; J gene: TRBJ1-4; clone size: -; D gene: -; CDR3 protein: CASSFGNRRNEKLFF; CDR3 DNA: TGTGCCAGCAGTTTTGGGAATCGGAGAAATGAAAAACTGTTTTTT
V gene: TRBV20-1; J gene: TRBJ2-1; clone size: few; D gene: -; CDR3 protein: CSATRLQGSSYNEQFF; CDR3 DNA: TGCAGTGCAACCCGTCTACAGGGCAGCTCCTACAATGAGCAGTTCTTC
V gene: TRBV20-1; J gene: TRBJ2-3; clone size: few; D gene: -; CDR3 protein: CSARDFQASTDTQYF; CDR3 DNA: TGCAGTGCTAGAGATTTTCAGGCTAGCACAGATACGCAGTATTTT
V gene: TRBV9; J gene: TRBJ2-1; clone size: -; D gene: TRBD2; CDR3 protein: CASSVATSGGIVQGEQFF; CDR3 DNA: TGTGCCAGCAGCGTAGCAACTAGCGGGGGTATCGTTCAGGGTGAGCAGTTCTTC
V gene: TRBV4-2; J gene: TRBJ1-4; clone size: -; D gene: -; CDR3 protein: CASSQVLGRSNEKLFF; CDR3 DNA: TGTGCCAGCAGCCAAGTTCTCGGTAGGAGTAATGAAAAACTGTTTTTT
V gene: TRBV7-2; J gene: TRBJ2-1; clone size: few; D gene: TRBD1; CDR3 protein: CASRSSGRGLGNEQFF; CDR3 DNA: TGTGCCAGCAGATCAAGCGGCAGGGGGCTGGGGAATGAGCAGTTCTTC
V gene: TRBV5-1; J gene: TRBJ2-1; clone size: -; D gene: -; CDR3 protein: CASSLVVSYNEQFF; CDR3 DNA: TGCGCCAGCAGCTTGGTAGTCTCCTACAATGAGCAGTTCTTC
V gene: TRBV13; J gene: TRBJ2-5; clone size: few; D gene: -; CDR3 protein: CASSQRRGETQYF; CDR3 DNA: TGTGCCAGTAGCCAACGGAGGGGAGAGACCCAGTACTTC
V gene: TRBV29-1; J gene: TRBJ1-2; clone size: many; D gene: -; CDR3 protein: CSVVPETLNYGYTF; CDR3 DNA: TGCAGCGTTGTCCCAGAAACCCTTAACTATGGCTACACCTTC
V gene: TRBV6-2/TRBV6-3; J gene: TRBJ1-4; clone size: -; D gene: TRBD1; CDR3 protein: CASNQPPGQGDEKLFF; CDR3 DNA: TGTGCCAGCAATCAACCACCGGGACAGGGGGATGAAAAACTGTTTTTT
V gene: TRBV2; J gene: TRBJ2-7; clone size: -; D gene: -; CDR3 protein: CASSEGHYEQYF; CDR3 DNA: TGTGCCAGCAGTGAGGGTCACTACGAGCAGTACTTC
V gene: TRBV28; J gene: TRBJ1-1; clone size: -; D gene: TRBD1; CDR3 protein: CASSVPHGTGFLEAFF; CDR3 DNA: TGTGCCAGCAGCGTCCCCCACGGGACAGGTTTCTTAGAAGCTTTCTTT
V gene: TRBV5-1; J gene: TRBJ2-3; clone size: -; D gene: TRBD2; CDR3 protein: CASSLDGGLAGGKPQYF; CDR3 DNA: TGCGCCAGCAGCTTGGACGGGGGACTAGCGGGGGGGAAGCCGCAGTATTTT
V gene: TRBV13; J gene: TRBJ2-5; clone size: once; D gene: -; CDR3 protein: CASSLRVGTRLYGQYF; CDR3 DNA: TGTGCCAGCAGCTTAAGGGTCGGGACGAGGCTCTACGGGCAGTACTTC
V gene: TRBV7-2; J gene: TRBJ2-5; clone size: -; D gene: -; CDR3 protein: CASSLGSETQYF; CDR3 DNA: TGTGCCAGCAGCTTGGGGTCGGAGACCCAGTACTTC
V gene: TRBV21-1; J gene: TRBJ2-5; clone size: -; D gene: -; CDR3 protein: CASSKEKREGEFF; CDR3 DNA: TGTGCCAGCAGCAAAGAAAAGCGGGAGGGGGAGTTCTTC
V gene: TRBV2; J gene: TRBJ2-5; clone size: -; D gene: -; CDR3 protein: CASSEVLWAGPETQYF; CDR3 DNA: TGTGCCAGCAGTGAAGTGTTGTGGGCAGGGCCAGAGACCCAGTACTTC
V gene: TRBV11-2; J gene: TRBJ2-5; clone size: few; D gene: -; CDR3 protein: CASSLDLSPETQYF; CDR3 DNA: TGTGCCAGCAGCTTAGACCTATCCCCAGAGACCCAGTACTTC
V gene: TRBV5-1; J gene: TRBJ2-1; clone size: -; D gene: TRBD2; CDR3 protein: CASSPGREGPYEQFF; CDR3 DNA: TGCGCCAGCAGCCCGGGGCGGGAGGGCCCCTATGAGCAGTTCTTC
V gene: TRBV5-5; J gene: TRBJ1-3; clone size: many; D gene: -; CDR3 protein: CASSLAFRGPLNTIYF; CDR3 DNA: TGTGCCAGCAGCTTGGCCTTCCGAGGACCGTTAAACACCATATATTTT
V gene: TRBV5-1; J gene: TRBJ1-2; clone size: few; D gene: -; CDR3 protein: CASSHGQSYGYTF; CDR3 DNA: TGCGCCAGCAGCCACGGACAGAGCTATGGCTACACCTTC
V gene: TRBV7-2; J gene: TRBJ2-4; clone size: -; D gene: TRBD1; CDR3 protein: CASSPRTGLAKNIQYF; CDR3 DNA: TGTGCCAGCAGCCCTCGGACAGGGCTAGCCAAAAACATTCAGTACTTC
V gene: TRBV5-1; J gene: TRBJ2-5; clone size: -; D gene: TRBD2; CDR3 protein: CASSLTGGQKETQYF; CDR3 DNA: TGCGCCAGCAGCTTGACGGGAGGGCAGAAAGAGACCCAGTACTTC
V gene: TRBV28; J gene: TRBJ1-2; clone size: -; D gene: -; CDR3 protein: CASGITVLRGGYTF; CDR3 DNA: TGTGCCAGCGGAATCACAGTCCTTAGGGGCGGCTACACCTTC
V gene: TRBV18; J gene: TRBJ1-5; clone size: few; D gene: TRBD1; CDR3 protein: CASSPYGTDNQPQHF; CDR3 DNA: TGTGCCAGCTCACCGTACGGGACAGACAATCAGCCCCAGCATTTT
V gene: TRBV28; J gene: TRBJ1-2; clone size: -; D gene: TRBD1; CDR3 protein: CASSFATGGIGGYTF; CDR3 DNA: TGTGCCAGCAGTTTTGCTACAGGGGGCATAGGAGGCTACACCTTC
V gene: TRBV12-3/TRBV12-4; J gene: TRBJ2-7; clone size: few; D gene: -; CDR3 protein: CASRPSGRTYEQYF; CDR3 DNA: TGTGCCAGCAGACCCTCGGGGAGGACCTACGAGCAGTACTTC
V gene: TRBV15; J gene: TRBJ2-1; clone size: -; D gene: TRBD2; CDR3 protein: CATSRDTSGRSGEQFF; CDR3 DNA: TGTGCCACCAGCAGAGATACTAGCGGGAGATCGGGGGAGCAGTTCTTC
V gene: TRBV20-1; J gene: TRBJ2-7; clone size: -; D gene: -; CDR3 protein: CSARDRADPSYEQYF; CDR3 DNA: TGCAGTGCTAGAGATCGAGCAGACCCTTCCTACGAGCAGTACTTC
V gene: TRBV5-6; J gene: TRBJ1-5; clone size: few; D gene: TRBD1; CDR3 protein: CASSPRDRRNQPQHF; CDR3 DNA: TGTGCCAGCAGCCCTCGGGACAGGCGAAATCAGCCCCAGCATTTT
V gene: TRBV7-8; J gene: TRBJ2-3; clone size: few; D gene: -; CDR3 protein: CASSIRTRLTDTQYF; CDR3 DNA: TGTGCCAGCAGCATCCGGACAAGGCTGACAGATACGCAGTATTTT
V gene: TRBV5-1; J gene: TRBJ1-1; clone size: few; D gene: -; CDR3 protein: CASSLDQGWDTEAFF; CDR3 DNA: TGCGCCAGCAGCTTGGATCAGGGGTGGGACACTGAAGCTTTCTTT
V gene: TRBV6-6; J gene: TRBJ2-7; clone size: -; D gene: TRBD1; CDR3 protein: CASRRPQGVKYEQYF; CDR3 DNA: TGTGCCAGCAGACGACCCCAGGGGGTGAAGTACGAGCAGTACTTC
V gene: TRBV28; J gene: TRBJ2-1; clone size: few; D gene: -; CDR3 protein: CASRPAGQTYNEQFF; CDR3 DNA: TGTGCCAGCAGGCCGGCGGGACAAACCTACAATGAGCAGTTCTTC
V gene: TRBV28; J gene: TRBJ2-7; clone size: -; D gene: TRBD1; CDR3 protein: CASRSQGEQPYEQYF; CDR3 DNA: TGTGCCAGCAGGTCCCAGGGGGAACAACCCTACGAGCAGTACTTC
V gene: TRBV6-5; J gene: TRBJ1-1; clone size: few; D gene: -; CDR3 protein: CASSYEWGTEAFF; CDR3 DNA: TGTGCCAGCAGTTACGAATGGGGGACTGAAGCTTTCTTT
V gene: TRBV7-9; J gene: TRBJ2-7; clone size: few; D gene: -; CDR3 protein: CASSLEGGGSYEQYF; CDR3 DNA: TGTGCCAGCAGCTTGGAGGGAGGGGGCTCCTACGAGCAGTACTTC
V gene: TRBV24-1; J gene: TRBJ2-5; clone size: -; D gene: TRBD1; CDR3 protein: CATSQDRGETQYF; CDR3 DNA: TGTGCCACGTCGCAGGACAGGGGTGAGACCCAGTACTTC
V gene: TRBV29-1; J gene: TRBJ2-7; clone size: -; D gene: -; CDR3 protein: CSVNSMGTGDPYEQYF; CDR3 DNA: TGCAGCGTTAATTCGATGGGGACGGGGGACCCCTACGAGCAGTACTTC
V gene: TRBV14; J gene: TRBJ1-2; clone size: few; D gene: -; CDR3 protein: CASSQDRVGLYTF; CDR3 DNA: TGTGCCAGCAGCCAAGATCGGGTCGGCCTCTACACCTTC
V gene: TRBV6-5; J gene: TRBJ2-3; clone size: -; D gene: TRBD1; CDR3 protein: CASRGTGGRDTQYF; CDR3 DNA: TGTGCCAGCAGAGGGACAGGGGGCCGAGATACGCAGTATTTT
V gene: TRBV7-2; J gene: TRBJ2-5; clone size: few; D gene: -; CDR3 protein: CASSLDSFRTQYF; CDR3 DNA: TGTGCCAGCAGCTTAGATAGCTTTCGGACCCAGTACTTC
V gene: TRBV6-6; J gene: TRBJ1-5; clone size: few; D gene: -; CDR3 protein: CASSRREQGANQPQHF; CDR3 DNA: TGTGCCAGCAGCCGAAGGGAGCAGGGCGCCAATCAGCCCCAGCATTTT
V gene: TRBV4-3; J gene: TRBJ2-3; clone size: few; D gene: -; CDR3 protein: CASSQDEGNADTQYF; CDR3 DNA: TGCGCCAGCAGCCAAGATGAGGGTAACGCAGATACGCAGTATTTT